The clone carrying this T cell receptor beta chain turned up a few times. The data stem from a study of patients and donors after allogeneic stem cell transplantation. One entry per CDR3 protein, called by TCRdb with MiXCR from the RT-PCR reads. The sample gives around 200,000 distinct CDR3 sequences, about 37% of which show up once; roughly 12% is in the top ten. The sequencing input was blood, either unsorted or a sorted T cell fraction (not recorded which). The receptor was derived from a human donor who was either an allogeneic HSCT recipient or a stem cell or donor lymphocyte infusion donor (not recorded which). It is not recorded whose cells these are; they may come from a transplant donor.

CDR3 in DNA: TGTGCCAGCTCGGGTGGACAGGAGTCACCCCTCCACTTT. Residues: CASSGGQESPLHF. The gene calls are TRBV18 and TRBJ1-6; TRBD1 agrees at 7 bases. The CDR3 is 13 amino acids. CDR1 and CDR2 (germline): KGHSH, LQKENI. With V trimmed by 6 bases and J by 10 bases, 6 bases remained unmatched.